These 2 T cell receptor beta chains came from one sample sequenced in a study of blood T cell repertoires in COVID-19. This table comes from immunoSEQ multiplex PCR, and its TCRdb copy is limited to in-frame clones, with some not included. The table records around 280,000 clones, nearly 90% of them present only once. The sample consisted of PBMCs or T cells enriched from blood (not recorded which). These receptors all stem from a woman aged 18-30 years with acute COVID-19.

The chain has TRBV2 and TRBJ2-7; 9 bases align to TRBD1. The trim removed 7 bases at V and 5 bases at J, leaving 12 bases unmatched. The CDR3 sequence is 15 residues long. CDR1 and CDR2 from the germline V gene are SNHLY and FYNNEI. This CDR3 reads CASIQLGQGFDEQYF. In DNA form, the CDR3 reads TGTGCCAGCATCCAACTGGGACAGGGATTTGACGAGCAGTACTTC.

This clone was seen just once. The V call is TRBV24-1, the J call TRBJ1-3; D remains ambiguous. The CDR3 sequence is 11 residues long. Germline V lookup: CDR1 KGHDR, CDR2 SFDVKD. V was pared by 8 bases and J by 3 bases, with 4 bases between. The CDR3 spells CATTRGNTIYF. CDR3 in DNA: TGTGCCACCACTCGTGGAAACACCATATATTTT.